These T cell receptor beta chains were read from a single sample in a study of cytomegalovirus exposure and HLA in healthy donors. Some clones are missing from TCRdb's copy, which holds only in-frame ones; the method was immunoSEQ multiplex PCR. This sample has tens of thousands of clones, with less than 75% found just once. Sequencing input: PBMCs. The receptors shown here come from a woman between 50 and 59 years old in good health and CMV-seropositive. Both conserved end residues are part of each CDR3.

CAISELAGVGHEQFF	TRBV10-3
CASSFRQGTEKLFF	TRBV5-1
CSVARGVGDQPQHF	TRBV29-1
CASSQELSRELFF	TRBV4-3
CASSQVDSNGYTF	TRBV4-3
CATAPPGGSEQYF	TRBV10-3
CASSIGQSETQYF	TRBV19
CASSWGQGSGTQYF	TRBV27
CASSPTGSGYTF	TRBV5-6
CASSPDTEAFF	TRBV5-1
CASRVGGGGKNIQYF	TRBV2
CASSYPQGAGYGYTF	TRBV19
CASRPGGSSYNEQFF	TRBV4-1
CASSIQGRTEAFF	TRBV13
CASSLTGTGSYEQYF	TRBV27
CASSVTSTDTQYF	TRBV9
CSVGDINQPQHF	TRBV29-1
CASSQSGGGGQFF	TRBV4-3
CASSISGSSYNEQFF	TRBV19
CASRGLGGDEQFF	TRBV9
CASSLARGNSGGLHGEQFF	TRBV5-1
CASKSGTGGQPQHF	TRBV6-5
CASSLLDSGGFTDTQYF	TRBV5-6
CATRPERETQYF	TRBV6-5
CASIGQGGGYTF	TRBV25-1
CASSRYAGSSSPLHF	TRBV5-6
CASSQGLFYEQYF	TRBV4-1
CASSLLTDNEQFF	TRBV7-3
CASSRGQSYNEQFF	TRBV21-1
CASSPTGFYNEQFF	TRBV18
CASRKGQLNTEAFF	TRBV4-3
CASSLWAGATDTQYF	TRBV27
CASRVTGSTYEQYF	TRBV19
CASGPYVGYGNTIYF	TRBV12-5
CAWGALNTEAFF	TRBV30
CASGRLVRGAYEQFF	TRBV6-5
CASSLHKGRGTEAFF	TRBV18
CASSPTGSKETQYF	TRBV18
CASSVTSGITGELFF	TRBV9
CASSPDGPGEAFF	TRBV7-9
CASSSWGGNTEAFF	TRBV27
CASSLLPGGSNEKLFF	TRBV5-1
CSVDSSGSYTDTQYF	TRBV29-1
CASSFRENSYEQYF	TRBV13
CASSLAQSGVGEQFF	TRBV7-2
CASSQGGNEQFF	TRBV4-3